One and the same sample provided the 9 T cell receptor beta chains below, sequenced in a study of T cells after yellow fever vaccination. TCRdb re-derived calls from the 5' RACE reads in MiXCR, one entry per CDR3 protein. Of some 500,000 distinct CDR3 sequences in the sample, about 14% were seen once. Sequencing used PBMCs, obtained on the day of the yellow fever booster vaccination. The receptors shown here come from a man aged 25-40 years who received the YFV17D yellow fever vaccine.

The chain employs TRBV12-3 or TRBV12-4 and TRBJ2-2; TRBD1 might be the D (5 bases). The V end lost 6 bases, the J end lost 2 bases, and 13 bases lay between the germline ends. The CDR3 has 15 amino acids. The CDR3 sequence is CASSPSGYNTGELFF. The CDR3 region has the DNA TGTGCCAGCAGCCCCTCAGGGTACAACACCGGGGAGCTGTTTTTT.

This clonotype was picked up a small number of times. The rearrangement joins TRBV9 to TRBJ2-1, with D uncertain. The CDR3 is 13 amino acids. The ends were cut back, 0 bases at V and 8 bases at J, with 9 bases in the middle. Germline V gives CDR1 SGDLS, CDR2 YYNGEE. The CDR3 loop is CASSVEVLDEQFF. CDR3 DNA sequence: TGTGCCAGCAGCGTAGAAGTGTTGGATGAGCAGTTCTTC.

V gene TRBV5-5 combines with J gene TRBJ2-5; possibly TRBD2 for D (5 bases). This CDR3 comprises 13 residues. V was shortened by 1 base and J by 5 bases, with 9 bases between the two germline ends. The V gene's germline CDR1 is SGHKS and CDR2 YYEKEE (reference sequence). CDR3 DNA: TGTGCCAGCAGCTTGACTTTAGCGGAGACCCAGTACTTC. Translating gives CASSLTLAETQYF.

The genes are TRBV5-6 and TRBJ1-2; the match to TRBD1 covers 8 bases. V lost 1 base and J lost 2; bases outside the gene matches: 4. The CDR3 totals 15 residues. Germline lookup yields CDR1 SGHDT and CDR2 YYEEEE. CDR3 sequence: CASSLLQGGNYGYTF. CDR3 sequence (DNA): TGTGCCAGCAGCTTGCTACAGGGGGGAAACTATGGCTACACCTTC.

The chain joins TRBV18 to TRBJ1-5; D not resolved. Trimming removed 6 bases from V and 4 bases from J, with 10 bases in between. This CDR3 region has 13 residues. Germline loops: CDR1 KGHSH, CDR2 LQKENI. CDR3 bases: TGTGCCAGCTCTCCCGGGTGGAATCAGCCCCAGCATTTT. Translation gives CASSPGWNQPQHF.

A few counts support this clonotype. The chain recombines TRBV15 with TRBJ2-6; D call uncertain. Trimming pared 5 bases from V and 2 bases from J, leaving 16 bases between. The germline gives CDR1 LNHNV, CDR2 YYDKDF (reference sequence). The CDR3 loop spans 17 amino acids. Here the CDR3 DNA reads TGTGCCACCAGCGCTCAAGCAGGTAGAACTGGGGCCAACGTCCTGACTTTC. Translating it yields CATSAQAGRTGANVLTF. Filled out from reference TRBV15 and TRBJ2-6, the complete variable domain reads DAMVIQNPRYQVTQFGKPVTLSCSQTLNHNVMYWYQQKSSQAPKLLFHYYDKDFNNEADTPDNFQSRRPNTSFCFLDIRSPGLGDTAMYLCATSAQAGRTGANVLTFGAGSRLTVL.

The rearrangement uses TRBV7-9 and TRBJ1-5; no clear D. This CDR3 spans 11 amino acids. Trimming stripped 4 bases from V and 9 bases from J, with 7 bases between. Germline V gene sequence: CDR1 SEHNR, CDR2 FQNEAQ (reference sequence). This CDR3 reads CASSSWGPQHF. CDR3 sequence (DNA): TGTGCCAGCAGCTCCTGGGGGCCCCAGCATTTT. The full variable domain, its missing parts supplied by reference TRBV7-9 and TRBJ1-5, is DTGVSQNPRHKITKRGQNVTFRCDPISEHNRLYWYRQTLGQGPEFLTYFQNEAQLEKSRLLSDRFSAERPKGSFSTLEIQRTEQGDSAMYLCASSSWGPQHFGDGTRLSIL.

This clonotype was detected a few times. The chain uses TRBV19 and TRBJ2-2, with 10 bases lining up with TRBD2. Per the germline V gene, CDR1 is LNHDA and CDR2 is SQIVND (reference sequence). CDR3 length: 17 amino acids. V lost 5 bases, J lost 1 base, and 7 bases stayed unmatched. The CDR3 sequence is CASSVLGLAMNTGELFF. In DNA form, the CDR3 reads TGTGCCAGTAGTGTCCTGGGACTAGCGATGAACACCGGGGAGCTGTTTTTT.

This clonotype was counted a few times. The V gene is TRBV12-3 or TRBV12-4, the J gene TRBJ2-3; no clear D gene. The germline V and J ends were trimmed by 7 bases and 4 bases, with 9 bases remaining between them. The CDR3 is made up of 12 amino acids. CDR3 loop: CASTGRADTQYF. The CDR3 DNA reads TGTGCCAGCACTGGGCGAGCAGATACGCAGTATTTT.